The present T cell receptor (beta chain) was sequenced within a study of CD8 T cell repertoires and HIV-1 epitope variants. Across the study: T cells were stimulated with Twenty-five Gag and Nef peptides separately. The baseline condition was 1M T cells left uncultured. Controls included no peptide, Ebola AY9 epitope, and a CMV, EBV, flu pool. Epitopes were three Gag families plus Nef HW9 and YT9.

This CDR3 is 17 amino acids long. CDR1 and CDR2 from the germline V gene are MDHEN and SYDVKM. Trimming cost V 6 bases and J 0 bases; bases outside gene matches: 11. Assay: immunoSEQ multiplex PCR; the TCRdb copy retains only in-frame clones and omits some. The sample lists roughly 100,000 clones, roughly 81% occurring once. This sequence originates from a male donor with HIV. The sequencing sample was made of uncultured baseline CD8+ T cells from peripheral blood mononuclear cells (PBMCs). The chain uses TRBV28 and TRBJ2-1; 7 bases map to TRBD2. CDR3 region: CASSPPYSGFSYNEQFF. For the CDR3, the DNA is TGTGCCAGCAGCCCACCCTATAGCGGGTTCTCCTACAATGAGCAGTTCTTC.